Listed below are T cell receptor beta chains from one sample, sequenced in a study of blood T cells in healthy people across ages. TCRdb re-analysed the 5' RACE reads in MiXCR, keeping a single row per CDR3 protein. The repertoire holds approximately 1,100,000 distinct CDR3 sequences, with 45% as singletons. Sequencing was carried out using blood. The receptors were sampled from an older woman in good health. Each CDR3 is given with its conserved first and last residue. D genes are given only for firm matches. Size values are once, few and many counts, or a class for expanded clones, and some rows have none.

.,TRBJ2-7,many,TRBV3-1,TGTGCCAGCAGCCAAGCTACGGGGGCGCGATACGAGCAGTACTTC,CASSQATGARYEQYF
.,TRBJ2-1,.,TRBV2,TGTGCCAGCAGTGAACGGCCAGGGTCCTACAATGAGCAGTTCTTC,CASSERPGSYNEQFF
.,TRBJ2-5,.,TRBV10-2,TGCGCCAGCATATTGTACGCGACAGAATACAATGAGCAGTACTTC,CASILYATEYNEQYF
TRBD1,TRBJ1-4,few,TRBV29-1,TGCAGCGTTAGGGGCCGGGACAGTAATGAAAAACTGTTTTTT,CSVRGRDSNEKLFF
.,TRBJ1-5,once,TRBV7-6,TGTGCCAGCAGCTTCCTCGGGAATCAGCCCCAGCATTTT,CASSFLGNQPQHF
TRBD1,TRBJ2-7,.,TRBV6-5,TGTGCCAGCAGTCAAACCGGGACAGGTGTATACGAGCAGTACTTC,CASSQTGTGVYEQYF
TRBD1,TRBJ2-7,.,TRBV27,TGTGCCAGCAGTTCTCGCGGACAGGGGAATAAGGACTACGAGCAGTACTTC,CASSSRGQGNKDYEQYF
.,TRBJ1-1,.,TRBV2,TGTGCCACGCCGGGCTCGACCTTCATGAACACTGAAGCTTTCTTT,CATPGSTFMNTEAFF
TRBD2,TRBJ2-3,few,TRBV29-1,TGCAGCGTTACACTAGCGGGAGGGAGCACAGATACGCAGTATTTT,CSVTLAGGSTDTQYF
.,TRBJ2-7,many,TRBV28,TGTGCCAGCCGGCCCTGGGGGGGGGCCTATTACGAGCAGTACTTC,CASRPWGGAYYEQYF
.,TRBJ2-7,.,TRBV12-3/TRBV12-4,TGTGCCAGCAGGTTACCCCCGAACGAGCAGTACTTC,CASRLPPNEQYF
.,TRBJ2-7,.,TRBV13,TGTGCCAGCAGCCTGGGGGGTTTCGAGGGCAATGAGCAGTACTTC,CASSLGGFEGNEQYF
TRBD1,TRBJ1-5,.,TRBV20-1,TGCAGTGCCAGGGACAGCTTCAATCAGCCCCAGCATTTT,CSARDSFNQPQHF
.,TRBJ2-7,.,TRBV5-6,TGTGCCAGCAGCCCGGAACCCCTGTCCCACGAGCAGTACTTC,CASSPEPLSHEQYF
.,TRBJ1-3,.,TRBV7-2,TGTGCCAGCAGCTTAGTCGGGGGGCACAGAAACACCATATATTTT,CASSLVGGHRNTIYF
.,TRBJ1-2,.,TRBV14,TGTGCCAGCAGCTCAGGGGTGAGCGGCTATGGCTACACCTTC,CASSSGVSGYGYTF
.,TRBJ2-7,once,TRBV12-3/TRBV12-4,TGTGCCAGCAGCACGGGAGTAGGCTCCTACGAGCAGTACTTC,CASSTGVGSYEQYF
.,TRBJ2-2,few,TRBV19,TGTGCCAGTAGGGCCCGGGGATCGAACACCGGGGAGCTGTTTTTT,CASRARGSNTGELFF
.,TRBJ2-7,few,TRBV12-5,TGTGCTAGTGGTTATGGGTCCTACGAGCAGTACTTC,CASGYGSYEQYF
TRBD1,TRBJ2-2,few,TRBV15,TGTGCCACCAGCGGAGGGACAGGGCCAGTAAACACCGGGGAGCTGTTTTTT,CATSGGTGPVNTGELFF
TRBD2,TRBJ2-5,.,TRBV11-2,TGTGCCAGCACCCAGCTGGCTAGCGGGCAAGAGACCCAGTACTTC,CASTQLASGQETQYF
TRBD2,TRBJ2-3,few,TRBV12-3/TRBV12-4,TGTGCCAGCAGGCTAGCGGGCAGTTTCACAGATACGCAGTATTTT,CASRLAGSFTDTQYF
.,TRBJ2-3,.,TRBV11-2,TGTGCCAGCAGCCCGAACTGGGATACGCAGTATTTT,CASSPNWDTQYF
.,TRBJ2-7,.,TRBV4-2,TGTGCCAGCAGCCAAGATAATAGGGCGGGAAGCGAGCAGTACTTC,CASSQDNRAGSEQYF
TRBD2,TRBJ2-1,.,TRBV7-3,TGTGCCAGCAGCGCGGGACTAGAGGGTGAGCAGTTCTTC,CASSAGLEGEQFF
.,TRBJ2-3,.,TRBV9,TGTGCCAGCAGCGTAGAGGTGGATAGCACAGATACGCAGTATTTT,CASSVEVDSTDTQYF
.,TRBJ2-3,.,TRBV10-1,TGCGCCAGCAGTGAGGGACCCACAGATACGCAGTATTTT,CASSEGPTDTQYF
.,TRBJ2-1,.,TRBV6-6,TGTGCCAGCAGTCAGCCGAAAGGGCCCTACAATGAGCAGTTCTTC,CASSQPKGPYNEQFF
TRBD1,TRBJ2-7,few,TRBV7-2,TGCGCCAGCAGTGGAGGACAGGGGCGGGAGCAGTACTTC,CASSGGQGREQYF
.,TRBJ2-7,once,TRBV7-2,TGTGCCAGCAACTTTTACGGGGTCAGCTCCTACGAGCAGTACTTC,CASNFYGVSSYEQYF
.,TRBJ1-1,.,TRBV27,TGTGCCAGCAGTTTAATCAACAGGGTGGACACTGAAGCTTTCTTT,CASSLINRVDTEAFF
.,TRBJ2-4,.,TRBV7-3,TGTGCCAGCAGCTTAAGAGGAGGGGGGGCTAGCGCGTACAATGAGCAGTACTTC,CASSLRGGGASAYNEQYF
TRBD1,TRBJ2-7,.,TRBV7-8,TGTGCCAGCAGTTTAACAGGGGGATCCGAGCAGTACTTC,CASSLTGGSEQYF
.,TRBJ2-7,.,TRBV20-1,TGCAGTGCTAGAGTCGGGACCCCTAGGGGAGAGCAGTACTTC,CSARVGTPRGEQYF
.,TRBJ2-7,.,TRBV7-9,TGTGCCGGCAGCTCGCCAGGGGCAGGGACTTCCTACGAGCAGTACTTC,CAGSSPGAGTSYEQYF
.,TRBJ2-1,few,TRBV7-2,TGTGCCAGCAGCCCCAGGGACTTACTAGGGGGTGAGCAGTTCTTC,CASSPRDLLGGEQFF
.,TRBJ2-7,.,TRBV20-1,TGCAGTACCACACCCCGGGACTCCTACGAGCAGTACTTC,CSTTPRDSYEQYF
.,TRBJ2-3,.,TRBV7-9,TGTGCCAGCAGTCCCCTCCGGGGACGCCTCACAGATACGCAGTATTTT,CASSPLRGRLTDTQYF
TRBD2,TRBJ2-1,few,TRBV18,TGTGCCAGCTCACCGGGACTAGCGACCTACAATGAGCAGTTCTTC,CASSPGLATYNEQFF
.,TRBJ2-7,few,TRBV18,TGTGCCAGCTCACCACCAGTGCGGAGTACGGACGAGCAGTACTTC,CASSPPVRSTDEQYF
TRBD2,TRBJ2-4,few,TRBV11-2,TGTGCCAGCAGCTTAGAACGGCTAGGACTAGCGGGAGTGGCGGTACTAGCCAAAAACATTCAGTACTTC,CASSLERLGLAGVAVLAKNIQYF
TRBD2,TRBJ2-1,few,TRBV10-2,TGCGCCAGCAGTCTATCGGCTAGCGGCCTATACAATGAGCAGTTCTTC,CASSLSASGLYNEQFF
.,TRBJ1-1,.,TRBV10-3,TGTGCCATCAGTGCACAGTCAGAGAACACTGAAGCTTTCTTT,CAISAQSENTEAFF